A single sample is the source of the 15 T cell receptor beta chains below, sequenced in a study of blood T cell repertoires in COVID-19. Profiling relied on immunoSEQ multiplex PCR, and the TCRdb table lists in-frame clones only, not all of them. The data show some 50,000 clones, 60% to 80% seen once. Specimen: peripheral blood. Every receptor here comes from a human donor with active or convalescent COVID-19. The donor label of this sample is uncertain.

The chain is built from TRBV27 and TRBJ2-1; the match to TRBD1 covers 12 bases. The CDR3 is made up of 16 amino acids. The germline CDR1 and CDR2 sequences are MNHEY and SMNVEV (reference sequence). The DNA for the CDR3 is TGTGGGGTTAAAGGGACAGGGGGCCGGTACTACAATGAGCAGTTCTTC. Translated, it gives CGVKGTGGRYYNEQFF.

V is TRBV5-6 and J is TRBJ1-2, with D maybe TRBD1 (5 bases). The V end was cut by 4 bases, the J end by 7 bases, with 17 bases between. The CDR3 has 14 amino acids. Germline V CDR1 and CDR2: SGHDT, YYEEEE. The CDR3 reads CASSQVWNRSGYTF. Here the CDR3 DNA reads TGTGCCAGCAGCCAGGTGTGGAACAGGAGTGGCTACACCTTC.

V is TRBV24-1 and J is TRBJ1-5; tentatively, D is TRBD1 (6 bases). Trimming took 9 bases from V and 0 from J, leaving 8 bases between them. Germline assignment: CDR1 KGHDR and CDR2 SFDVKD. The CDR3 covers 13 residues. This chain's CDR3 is CATQGNSNQPQHF. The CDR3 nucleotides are TGTGCCACCCAGGGGAATAGCAATCAGCCCCAGCATTTT.

The CDR3 DNA reads TGTGCCAGTAGTCCCCAGGCCTCTGGAAACACCATATATTTT. Amino acids: CASSPQASGNTIYF. The rearrangement links TRBV19 to TRBJ1-3; D call uncertain. The CDR3 is 14 amino acids. Trimming took 5 bases from V and 0 from J, leaving 8 bases between them. The V gene's germline CDR1 is LNHDA and CDR2 SQIVND (reference sequence).

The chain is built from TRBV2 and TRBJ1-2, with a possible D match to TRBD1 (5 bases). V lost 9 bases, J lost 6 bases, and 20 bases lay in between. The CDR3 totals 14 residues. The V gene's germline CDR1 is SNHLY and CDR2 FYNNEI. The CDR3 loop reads CARIRTRGGNGYTF. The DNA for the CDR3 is TGTGCCAGGATCCGGACGAGGGGAGGGAATGGCTACACCTTC.

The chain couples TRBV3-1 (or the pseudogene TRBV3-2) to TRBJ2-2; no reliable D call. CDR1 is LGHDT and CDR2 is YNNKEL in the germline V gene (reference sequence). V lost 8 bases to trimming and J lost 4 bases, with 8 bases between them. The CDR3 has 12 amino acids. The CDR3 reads CASAEITGELFF. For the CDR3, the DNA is TGTGCCAGCGCAGAAATCACCGGGGAGCTGTTTTTT.

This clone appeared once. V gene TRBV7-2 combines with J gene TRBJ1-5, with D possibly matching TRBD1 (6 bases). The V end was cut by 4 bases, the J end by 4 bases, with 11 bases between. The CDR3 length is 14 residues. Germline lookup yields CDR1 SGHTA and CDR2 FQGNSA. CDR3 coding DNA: TGTGCCAGCAGCTCCTCAGGGGATAATCAGCCCCAGCATTTT. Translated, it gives CASSSSGDNQPQHF.

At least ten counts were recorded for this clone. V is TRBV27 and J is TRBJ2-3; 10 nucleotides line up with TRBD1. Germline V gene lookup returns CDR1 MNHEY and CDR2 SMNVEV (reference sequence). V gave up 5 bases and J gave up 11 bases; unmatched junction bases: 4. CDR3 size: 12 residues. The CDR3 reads CASSPTGGGQYF. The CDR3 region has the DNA TGTGCCAGCAGTCCGACAGGGGGCGGGCAGTATTTT.

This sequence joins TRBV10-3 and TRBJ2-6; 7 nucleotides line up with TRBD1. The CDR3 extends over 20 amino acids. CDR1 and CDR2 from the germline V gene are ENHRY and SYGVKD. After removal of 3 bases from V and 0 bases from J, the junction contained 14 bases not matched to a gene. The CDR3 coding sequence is TGTGCCATCAGTGATCGACAGGGCCTGGACGAAATCTCTGGGGCCAACGTCCTGACTTTC. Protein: CAISDRQGLDEISGANVLTF.

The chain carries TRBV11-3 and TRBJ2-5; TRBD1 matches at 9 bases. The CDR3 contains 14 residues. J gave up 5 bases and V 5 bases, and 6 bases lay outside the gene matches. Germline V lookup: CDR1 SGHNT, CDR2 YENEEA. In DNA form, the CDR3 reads TGTGCCAGCAGCAAACAGGGGGCGCGGGAGACCCAGTACTTC. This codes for CASSKQGARETQYF.

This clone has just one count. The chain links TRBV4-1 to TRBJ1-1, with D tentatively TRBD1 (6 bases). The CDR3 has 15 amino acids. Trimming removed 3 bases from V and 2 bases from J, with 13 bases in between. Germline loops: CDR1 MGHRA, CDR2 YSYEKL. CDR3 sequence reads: CASSQPDRVNTEAFF. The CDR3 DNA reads TGCGCCAGCAGCCAGCCGGACAGAGTTAACACTGAAGCTTTCTTT.

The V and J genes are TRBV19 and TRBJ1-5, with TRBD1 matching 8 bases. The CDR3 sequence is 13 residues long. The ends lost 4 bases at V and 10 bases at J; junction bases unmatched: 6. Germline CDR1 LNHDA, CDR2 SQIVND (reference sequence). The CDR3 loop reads CASSRDRPDPQHF. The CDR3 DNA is TGTGCCAGTAGTAGGGACAGGCCAGATCCCCAGCATTTT.

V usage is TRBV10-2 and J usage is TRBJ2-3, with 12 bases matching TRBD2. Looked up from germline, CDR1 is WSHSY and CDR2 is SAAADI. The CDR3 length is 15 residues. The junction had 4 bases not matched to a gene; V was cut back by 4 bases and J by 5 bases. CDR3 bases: TGCGCCAGCAGTGGTCTGGGACTAGCGGGAGATACGCAGTATTTT. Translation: CASSGLGLAGDTQYF.

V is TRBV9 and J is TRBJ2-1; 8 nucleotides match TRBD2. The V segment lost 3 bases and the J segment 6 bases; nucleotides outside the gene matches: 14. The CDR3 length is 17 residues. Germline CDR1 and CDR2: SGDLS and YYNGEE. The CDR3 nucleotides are TGTGCCAGCAGCGATCCCCTCTTAGCGGGGTTCGTCAATGAGCAGTTCTTC. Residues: CASSDPLLAGFVNEQFF.

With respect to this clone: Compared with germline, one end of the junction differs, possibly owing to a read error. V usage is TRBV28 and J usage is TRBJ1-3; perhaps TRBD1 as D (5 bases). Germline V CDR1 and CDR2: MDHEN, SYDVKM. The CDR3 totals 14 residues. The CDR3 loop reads CASSLEGPGDTIYF. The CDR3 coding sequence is TGTGCCAGCAGTTTGGAGGGGCCTGGAGACACCATATATTTT. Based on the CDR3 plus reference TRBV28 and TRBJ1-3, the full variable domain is DVKVTQSSRYLVKRTGEKVFLECVQDMDHENMFWYRQDPGLGLRLIYFSYDVKMKEKGDIPEGYSVSREKKERFSLILESASTNQTSMYLCASSLEGPGDTIYFGEGSWLTVV.